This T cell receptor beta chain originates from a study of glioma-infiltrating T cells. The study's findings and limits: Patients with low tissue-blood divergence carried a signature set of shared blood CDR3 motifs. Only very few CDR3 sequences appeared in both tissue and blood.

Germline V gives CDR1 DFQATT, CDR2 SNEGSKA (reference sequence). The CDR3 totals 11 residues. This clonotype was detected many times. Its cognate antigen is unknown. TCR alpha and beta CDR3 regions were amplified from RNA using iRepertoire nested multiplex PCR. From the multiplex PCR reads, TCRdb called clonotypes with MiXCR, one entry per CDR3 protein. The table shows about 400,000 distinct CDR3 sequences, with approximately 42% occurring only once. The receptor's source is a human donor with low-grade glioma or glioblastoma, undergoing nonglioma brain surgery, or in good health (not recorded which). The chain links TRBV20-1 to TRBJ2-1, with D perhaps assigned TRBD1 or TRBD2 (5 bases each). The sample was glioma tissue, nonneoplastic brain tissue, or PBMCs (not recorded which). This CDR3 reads CSTGTSNEQFF. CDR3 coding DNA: TGCAGCACCGGGACCAGTAATGAGCAGTTCTTC.